This T cell receptor beta chain is drawn from a study of T cells in Graves' hyperthyroidism and ophthalmopathy. Study information: Peripheral blood was secured at the point of initial diagnosis, before any treatment.

What was amplified from RNA transcripts were TCR beta CDR3 regions. RT-PCR in the first round (using the HTBI primer set) targeted the TCR CDR3. TCRdb used MiXCR to reprocess the multiplex PCR reads, holding one entry per CDR3 protein. The sample consists of 470,000 or so distinct CDR3 sequences, roughly 20% of them appearing once. The CDR3 has 14 residues. Per germline, CDR1 PRHDT and CDR2 FYEKMQ (reference sequence). The germline V and J ends were trimmed by 4 bases and 5 bases, with 14 bases remaining between them. This clonotype was picked up a small number of times. This chain uses TRBV13 with TRBJ2-5; D gene unclear. Sequenced material: blood. The clonotype was recovered from a man aged 18 to 29 with Graves' hyperthyroidism. The chain's CDR3 is CASSSDGFRETQYF. The CDR3, as DNA: TGTGCCAGCAGCTCAGACGGGTTTAGGGAGACCCAGTACTTC.